Following are 10 T cell receptor beta chains from one sample sequenced in a study of T cell responses to AZD1222 COVID-19 vaccine. Produced via immunoSEQ multiplex PCR; TCRdb's table is partial and in-frame only. The sample consists of some 280,000 clones, 90% to 95% of them appearing once. The sample was peripheral blood, taken 28 days after the second AZD1222 dose. The receptor source for this set is an adult who received the AZD1222 COVID-19 vaccine.

With respect to this clone: At one boundary the junction diverges from the germline segment, which might be a read error. V gene TRBV14 combines with J gene TRBJ2-3, with a weak D call TRBD2 (7 bases). Germline CDR1 reads SGHDN; CDR2 reads FVKESK. The CDR3 covers 15 residues. In DNA form, the CDR3 reads TGTGCCAGCAGTCAAGGGGGACTAAGCACAGATACGCAGTATTTT. The encoded protein is CASSQGGLSTDTQYF.

V gene TRBV3-1 (or the pseudogene TRBV3-2) combines with J gene TRBJ2-7; D is perhaps TRBD1 (5 bases). Trimming cost V 4 bases and J 6 bases, with 10 bases left between them. This CDR3 is 12 amino acids long. Germline-derived CDR1 and CDR2 are LGHDT and YNNKEL (reference sequence). The CDR3, as DNA: TGTGCCAGCAGCCTTACAGGTTCCGAGCAGTACTTC. Amino acid sequence: CASSLTGSEQYF.

The chain combines TRBV28 with TRBJ1-2; D unresolved. Deletions cut 6 bases from V and 3 bases from J, with 17 bases between. This CDR3 is 15 amino acids long. Germline values: CDR1 MDHEN, CDR2 SYDVKM. CDR3 sequence reads: CASRHRAAGDYGYTF. The CDR3 DNA sequence: TGTGCCAGCAGACACCGGGCGGCTGGGGACTATGGCTACACCTTC.

The V gene is TRBV28, the J gene TRBJ2-5; D possibly corresponds to TRBD1 (5 bases). V gave up 5 bases and J gave up 1 base, with 8 bases separating them. Germline loops: CDR1 MDHEN, CDR2 SYDVKM. The CDR3 extends over 13 amino acids. The CDR3: CASSVGAQETQYF. The CDR3 region has the DNA TGTGCCAGCAGTGTAGGGGCCCAAGAGACCCAGTACTTC.

The V and J genes are TRBV9 and TRBJ1-1; D is unclear. With 3 bases removed from V and 3 bases from J, the gap between germline ends came to 6 bases. CDR1 SGDLS and CDR2 YYNGEE come from the germline V gene. The CDR3 covers 12 residues. In DNA, the CDR3 is TGTGCCAGCAGCGGTTACGACACTGAAGCTTTCTTT. It translates to CASSGYDTEAFF.

This clone has a single count. This rearrangement joins TRBV7-6 to TRBJ2-5; tentatively, D is TRBD2 (6 bases). Germline assignment: CDR1 SGHVS and CDR2 FNYEAQ. V was shortened by 5 bases and J by 3 bases, with 13 bases between the two germline ends. This CDR3 comprises 14 residues. This CDR3 reads CASSAGLFEETQYF. CDR3 DNA sequence: TGTGCCAGCAGCGCTGGACTATTCGAAGAGACCCAGTACTTC.

The chain carries TRBV18 and TRBJ1-4; 9 bases line up with TRBD1. V was clipped by 0 bases and J by 6 bases; unmatched bases: 2. Germline CDR1 KGHSH, CDR2 LQKENI. CDR3 length: 15 residues. The CDR3 here is CASSPPGQGHEKLFF. The CDR3 DNA is TGTGCCAGCTCACCACCGGGACAGGGTCATGAAAAACTGTTTTTT. The variable domain in full, with the rest retrieved from reference TRBV18 and TRBJ1-4, is NAGVMQNPRHLVRRRGQEARLRCSPMKGHSHVYWYRQLPEEGLKFMVYLQKENIIDESGMPKERFSAEFPKEGPSILRIQQVVRGDSAAYFCASSPPGQGHEKLFFGSGTQLSVL.

This chain connects TRBV5-8 to TRBJ1-5; D is ambiguous. The ends were cut back, 4 bases at V and 4 bases at J, with 15 bases in the middle. Germline lookup yields CDR1 SGHTS and CDR2 YDEGEE. The CDR3 is 15 residues long. The CDR3 DNA follows: TGTGCCAGCAGCAGAGATCCCTCTGAGAATCAGCCCCAGCATTTT. It yields the protein CASSRDPSENQPQHF. The full variable domain, in which reference TRBV5-8 and TRBJ1-5 provide the parts outside the CDR3, is EAGVTQSPTHLIKTRGQQATLRCSPISGHTSVYWYQQALGLGLQFLLWYDEGEERNRGNFPPRFSGRQFPNYSSELNVNALELEDSALYLCASSRDPSENQPQHFGDGTRLSIL.

This rearrangement joins TRBV7-3 to TRBJ1-6; no clear D. CDR3 size: 14 residues. V dropped 5 bases and J dropped 7 bases, with 12 bases sitting between them. Germline assignment: CDR1 SGHTA and CDR2 FQGTGA. The CDR3 spells CASSAGSPNSPLHF. For the CDR3, the DNA is TGTGCCAGCAGCGCCGGGTCCCCAAATTCACCCCTCCACTTT.

The chain employs TRBV7-3 and TRBJ1-1, with 8 bases that match TRBD1. In germline, CDR1 is SGHTA, CDR2 FQGTGA. The CDR3 has 13 residues. Trimming cost V 3 bases and J 3 bases; bases outside gene matches: 0. Written as DNA, the CDR3 is TGTGCCAGCAGCTTGGACAGGGACACTGAAGCTTTCTTT. Its translation is CASSLDRDTEAFF.